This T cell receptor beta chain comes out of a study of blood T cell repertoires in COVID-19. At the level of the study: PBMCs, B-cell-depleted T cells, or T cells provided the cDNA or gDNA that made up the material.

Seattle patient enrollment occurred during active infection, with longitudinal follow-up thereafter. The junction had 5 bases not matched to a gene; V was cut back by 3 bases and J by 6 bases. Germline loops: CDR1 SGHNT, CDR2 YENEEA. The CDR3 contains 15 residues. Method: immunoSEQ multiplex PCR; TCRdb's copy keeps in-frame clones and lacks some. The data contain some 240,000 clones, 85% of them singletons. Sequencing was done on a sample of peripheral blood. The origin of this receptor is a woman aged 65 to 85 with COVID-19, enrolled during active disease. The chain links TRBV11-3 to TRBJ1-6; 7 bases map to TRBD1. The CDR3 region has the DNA TGTGCCAGCAGCTTGGGACAGACACCTAATTCACCCCTCCACTTT. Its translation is CASSLGQTPNSPLHF.